The T cell receptor beta chain under discussion was sequenced for a study of CD8+ T cells in alopecia areata (dated by TCRdb to 2017 to 2018). At the level of the whole study: Treated patients were enrolled in an open-label pilot trial of oral tofacitinib at 5 to 10 mg twice daily for moderate-to-severe alopecia areata. Scalp clonality was compared across normal scalp (n=4), patchy alopecia areata scalp (n=8), and alopecia totalis/universalis scalp (n=8). Tofacitinib-treated patients had biopsies at baseline and at 4 and 24 weeks of treatment, with a later scalp biopsy in several patients. The RNA source kit depended on sample type: the PAXgene miRNA kit for fixed scalp, the miRNeasy kit for PBMCs, and the RNeasy kit for mouse skin. The SALT score, which quantifies the percentage of affected scalp surface area, was used to measure disease severity in treated patients. High-throughput TCRbeta sequencing was used to examine T cell clonal expansion in alopecia areata in both the C3H/HeJ mouse model and human patients. Patients stayed on tofacitinib for 6 to 18 months and then had 6 months of follow-up off drug so that delayed response and recurrence could be assessed. Amplification of TCRbeta CDR3 regions was done by immunoSEQ multiplex PCR using 35 Vbeta forward primers and 13 Jbeta reverse primers. In humans, TCRbeta sequencing was performed on scalp tissue and on sorted CD4+ and CD8+ peripheral blood T cells from healthy controls and from patients with patchy or totalis/universalis alopecia areata.

This clone was seen more than once but under ten times. No cognate antigen has been identified for it. Nothing much larger sits one base from this clone, and base qualities are not available. The germline V gene gives CDR1 as SGHDT and CDR2 as YYEEEE. From cysteine to phenylalanine, the CDR3 is 14 amino acids long. Only the CDR3 part of the read is kept: 42 bases, read in frame from the first base. Trimming removed 4 bases from V and 1 base from J, leaving 9 bases between the germline ends. General study outcomes and caveats: Tofacitinib significantly decreased scalp clonality and the number of expanded CD8+ clones among the top 100 scalp clones. Many expanded lesional clones were found to persist in scalp and blood during tofacitinib treatment, and relapse after treatment cessation may be partly explained by this persistence. Compared with mice, TCR sequences shared between patients were less clear, possibly partly because of HLA diversity across the patient population. Scalp TCR repertoire analysis is complicated because resident alphabeta T cells in normal human skin are also sequenced, whereas mouse skin is dominated by gammadelta T cells. The treated cohort was small, with a single nonresponder, so links between baseline CD8+ expansion and response need larger studies. Lesional scalp, especially in alopecia totalis/universalis, showed higher clonality and more expanded CD8+ clones than normal scalp, suggesting antigenic drive.

The time point label, read with the paper, signifies: around 4 weeks on oral tofacitinib. Interpreted using the paper, the treatment or condition label stands for: oral pan-JAK inhibitor, 5-10 mg twice daily. Peripheral blood and lesional scalp punch biopsies were obtained from patients with alopecia areata. PBMCs were isolated by density centrifugation and stained for CD3, CD4 and CD8, and CD4+ and CD8+ T cells were sorted on a FACSAria. To prepare the library, the immunoSEQ multiplex PCR assay was applied. To provide template for TCR sequencing, every sample had RNA extracted and reverse transcribed into cDNA. SuperScript III was used for first-strand cDNA synthesis, primed with a 2:1 mix of oligo-dT and random hexamers. A synthetic immune receptor repertoire was used to assess amplification bias, and residual bias was removed computationally. The study's own analysis went as follows. After raw reads were preprocessed to remove errors, the CDR3 was defined following IMGT conventions as running from the conserved cysteine to phenylalanine. Clonality was computed by normalizing Shannon entropy by log2 of the number of productive unique TCRs and subtracting the result from 1. Whether each scalp clone was CD4 or CD8 was inferred by checking scalp TCRbeta sequences against the CD4 and CD8 repertoires from sorted blood. In TCRdb, the immuneACCESS table is reduced to in-frame sequences with V and J assigned. These tables do not hold every clone; where another copy was compared, an unresolved V gene accounts for under half, and the others remain unexplained. D and trimming come from the DNA, and the V and J calls and clone size come from that table. The sample table records about 190,000 clones; 60% to 70% of these occur just once. Approximately 0.69% of the sample is taken by the ten largest.

The sample here was CD4+ T cells sorted from blood, taken at week 4, from a patient treated with tofacitinib. The chain couples TRBV5-6 to TRBJ2-1; the D gene identity is not certain. The receptor's source is a human donor with alopecia areata. The nucleotides read TGTGCCAGCAGCCTTTTGGGTTCCTACAATGAGCAGTTCTTC. Its translation reads: CASSLLGSYNEQFF.